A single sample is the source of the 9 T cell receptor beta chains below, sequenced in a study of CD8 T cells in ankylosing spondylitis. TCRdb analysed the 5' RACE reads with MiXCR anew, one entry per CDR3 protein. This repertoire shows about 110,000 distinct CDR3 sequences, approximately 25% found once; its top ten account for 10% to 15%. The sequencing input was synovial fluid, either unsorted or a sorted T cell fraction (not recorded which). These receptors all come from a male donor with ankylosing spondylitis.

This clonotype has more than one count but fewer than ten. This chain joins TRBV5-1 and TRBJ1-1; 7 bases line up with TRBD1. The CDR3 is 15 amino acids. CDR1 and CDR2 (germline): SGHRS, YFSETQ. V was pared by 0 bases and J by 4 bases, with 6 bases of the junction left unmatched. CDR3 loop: CASSLDSPGGTEAFF. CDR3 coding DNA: TGCGCCAGCAGCTTGGACTCACCAGGGGGCACTGAAGCTTTCTTT.

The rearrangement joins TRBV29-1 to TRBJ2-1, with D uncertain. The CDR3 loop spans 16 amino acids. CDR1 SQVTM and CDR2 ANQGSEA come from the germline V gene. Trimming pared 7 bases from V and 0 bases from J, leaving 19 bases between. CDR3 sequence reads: CSASSLLENSYNEQFF. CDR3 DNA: TGCAGCGCAAGCTCCCTCTTAGAAAACTCCTACAATGAGCAGTTCTTC.

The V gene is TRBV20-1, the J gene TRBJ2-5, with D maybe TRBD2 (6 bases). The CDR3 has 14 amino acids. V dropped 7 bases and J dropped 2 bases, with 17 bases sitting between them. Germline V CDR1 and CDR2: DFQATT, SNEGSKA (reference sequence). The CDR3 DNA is TGCAGTGGCAGGAGCAGCGGGCTTCAAGAGACCCAGTACTTC. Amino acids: CSGRSSGLQETQYF.

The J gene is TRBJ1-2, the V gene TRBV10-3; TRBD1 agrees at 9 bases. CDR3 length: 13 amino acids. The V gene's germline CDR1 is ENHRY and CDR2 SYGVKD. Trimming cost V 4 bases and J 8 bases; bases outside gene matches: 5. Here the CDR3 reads CAISGGTGSGYTF. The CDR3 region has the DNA TGTGCCATCAGTGGAGGGACAGGGTCGGGCTACACCTTC.

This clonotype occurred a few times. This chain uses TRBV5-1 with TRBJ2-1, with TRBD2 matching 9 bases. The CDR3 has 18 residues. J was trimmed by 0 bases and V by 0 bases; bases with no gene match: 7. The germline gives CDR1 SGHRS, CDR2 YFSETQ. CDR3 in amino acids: CASSLELAGRSSYNEQFF. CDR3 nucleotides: TGCGCCAGCAGCTTGGAGCTAGCGGGACGAAGCTCCTACAATGAGCAGTTCTTC.

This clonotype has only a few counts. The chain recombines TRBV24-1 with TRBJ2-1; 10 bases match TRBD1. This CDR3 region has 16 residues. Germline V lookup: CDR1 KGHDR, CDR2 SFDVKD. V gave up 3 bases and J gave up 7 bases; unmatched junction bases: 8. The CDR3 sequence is CATSDPGTGAGNEQFF. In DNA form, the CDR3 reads TGTGCCACCAGTGATCCCGGGACAGGGGCCGGTAATGAGCAGTTCTTC.

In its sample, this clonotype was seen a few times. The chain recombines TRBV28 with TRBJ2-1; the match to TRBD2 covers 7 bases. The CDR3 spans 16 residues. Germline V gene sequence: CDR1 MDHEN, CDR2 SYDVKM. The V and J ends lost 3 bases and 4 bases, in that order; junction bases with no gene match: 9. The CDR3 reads CASSLTSSTAYNEQFF. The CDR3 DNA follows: TGTGCCAGCAGTTTGACTAGCTCCACCGCGTACAATGAGCAGTTCTTC.

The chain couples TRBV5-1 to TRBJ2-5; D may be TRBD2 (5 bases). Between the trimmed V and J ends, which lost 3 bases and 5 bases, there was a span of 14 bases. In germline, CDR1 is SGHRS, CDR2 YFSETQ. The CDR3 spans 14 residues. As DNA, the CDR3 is TGCGCCAGCAGCTGGCTCGGACTTGTGGAGACCCAGTACTTC. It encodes CASSWLGLVETQYF.

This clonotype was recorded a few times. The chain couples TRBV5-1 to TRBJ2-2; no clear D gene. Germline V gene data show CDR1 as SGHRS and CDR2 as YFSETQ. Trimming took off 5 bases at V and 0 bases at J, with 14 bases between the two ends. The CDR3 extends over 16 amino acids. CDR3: CASSSSWPANTGELFF. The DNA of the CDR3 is TGCGCCAGCAGTTCCTCTTGGCCCGCGAACACCGGGGAGCTGTTTTTT.